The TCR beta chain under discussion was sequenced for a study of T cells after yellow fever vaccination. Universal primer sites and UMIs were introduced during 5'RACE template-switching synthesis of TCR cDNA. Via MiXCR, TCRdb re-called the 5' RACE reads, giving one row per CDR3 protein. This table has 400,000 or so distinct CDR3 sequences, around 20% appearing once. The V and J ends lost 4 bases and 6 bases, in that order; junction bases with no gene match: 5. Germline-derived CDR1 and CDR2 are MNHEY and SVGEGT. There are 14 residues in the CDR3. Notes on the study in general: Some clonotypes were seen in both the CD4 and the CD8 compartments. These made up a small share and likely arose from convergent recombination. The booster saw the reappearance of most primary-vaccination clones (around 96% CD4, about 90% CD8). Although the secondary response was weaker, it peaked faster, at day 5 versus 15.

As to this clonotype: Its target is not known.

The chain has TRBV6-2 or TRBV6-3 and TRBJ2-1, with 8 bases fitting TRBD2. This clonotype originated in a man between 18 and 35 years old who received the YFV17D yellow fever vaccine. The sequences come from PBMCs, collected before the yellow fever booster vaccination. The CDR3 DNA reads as TGTGCCAGCAGTTGGCGGGGGGAGCTCAATGAGCAGTTCTTC. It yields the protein CASSWRGELNEQFF.